Listed here is a single T cell receptor beta chain. Its antigen is still unknown. No quality values exist for individual bases; no much larger clone is one base distant. The CDR3, cysteine through phenylalanine, is 21 amino acids long. Kept here is only the CDR3 DNA, which spans 63 bases and is read in frame from base 1. Reading the germline V gene gives CDR1 SGHVS and CDR2 FNYEAQ. V and J are truncated by 0 bases and 0 bases respectively, leaving an intervening sequence of 25 bases. The sample belongs to a study of patients and donors after allogeneic stem cell transplantation (dated by TCRdb to 2020 to 2022). Libraries were prepared through RT-PCR. These reads were obtained on a NextSeq 550. TCRdb took the public reads, trimmed them with fastp at Q25, ran MiXCR for clone calling and kept in-frame beta chains. Each CDR3 protein appears once, grouped with its most common genes and DNA. This sample has a few hundred thousand distinct CDR3 sequences in its table, and 35% to 45% of those were observed once. The leading ten clones occupy more than 9% of the sample.

The receptor was derived from a human donor who was either an allogeneic HSCT recipient or a stem cell or donor lymphocyte infusion donor (not recorded which). It is not recorded whose cells these are; they may come from a transplant donor. Specimen: blood, either unsorted or a sorted T cell fraction (not recorded which). The chain uses TRBV7-6 and TRBJ2-3; the D gene lacks a confident call. This receptor has the CDR3 CASSLALGGRVELTSTDTQYF. The nucleotide sequence is TGTGCCAGCAGCTTAGCGCTAGGTGGACGAGTCGAACTCACTAGCACAGATACGCAGTATTTT. Reference TRBV7-6 and TRBJ2-3 genes cover what lies past the CDR3, so the full variable domain is GAGVSQSPRYKVTKRGQDVALRCDPISGHVSLYWYRQALGQGPEFLTYFNYEAQQDKSGLPNDRFSAERPEGSISTLTIQRTEQRDSAMYRCASSLALGGRVELTSTDTQYFGPGTRLTVL.